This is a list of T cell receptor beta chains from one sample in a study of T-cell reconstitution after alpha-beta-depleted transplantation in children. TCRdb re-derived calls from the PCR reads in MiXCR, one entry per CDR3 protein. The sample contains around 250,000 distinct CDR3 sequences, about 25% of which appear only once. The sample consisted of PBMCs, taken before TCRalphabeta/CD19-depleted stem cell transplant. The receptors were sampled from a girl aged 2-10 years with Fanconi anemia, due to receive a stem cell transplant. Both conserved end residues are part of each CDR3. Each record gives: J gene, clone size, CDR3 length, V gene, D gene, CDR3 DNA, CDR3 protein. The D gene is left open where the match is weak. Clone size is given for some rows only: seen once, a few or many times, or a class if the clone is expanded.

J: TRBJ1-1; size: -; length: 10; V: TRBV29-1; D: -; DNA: TGCAGCGTTGACACCCCTGAAGCTTTCTTT; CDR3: CSVDTPEAFF
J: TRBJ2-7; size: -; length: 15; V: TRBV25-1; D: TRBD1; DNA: TGTGCCAGCAGTGGACGATGGGACAGGGCCTACGAGCAGTACTTC; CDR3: CASSGRWDRAYEQYF
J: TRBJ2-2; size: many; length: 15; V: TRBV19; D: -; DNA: TGTGCCAGTAAGGACCCATGGGGGAACACCGGGGAGCTGTTTTTT; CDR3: CASKDPWGNTGELFF
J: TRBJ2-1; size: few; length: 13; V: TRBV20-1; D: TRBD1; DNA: TGCAGTGCAGTAAGGGGGCTAAAGAATGAGCAGTTCTTC; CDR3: CSAVRGLKNEQFF
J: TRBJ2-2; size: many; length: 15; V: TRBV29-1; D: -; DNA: TGCAGCGTTGCGGCAGCGGCTACGAACACCGGGGAGCTGTTTTTT; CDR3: CSVAAAATNTGELFF
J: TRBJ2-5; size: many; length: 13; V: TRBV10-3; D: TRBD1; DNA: TGTGCCACTCAACAGGGGGCTGGAGAGACCCAGTACTTC; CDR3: CATQQGAGETQYF
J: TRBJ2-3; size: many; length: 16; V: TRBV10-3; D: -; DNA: TGTGCCATCAGTGAGTCGTTTCAGGGGCCCACAGATACGCAGTATTTT; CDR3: CAISESFQGPTDTQYF
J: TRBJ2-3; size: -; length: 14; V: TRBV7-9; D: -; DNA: TGTGCCAGCAGCTTAGTATCTAGGGAGGATACGCAGTATTTT; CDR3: CASSLVSREDTQYF
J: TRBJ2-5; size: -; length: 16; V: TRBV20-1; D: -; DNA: TGCAGTGCTAGTGGGACAGGGACTAGCCTTTACGGGACCCAGTACTTC; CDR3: CSASGTGTSLYGTQYF
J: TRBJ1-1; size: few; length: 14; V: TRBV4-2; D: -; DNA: TGTGCCAGCAGCCAAGTTAAGCTGAACACTGAAGCTTTCTTT; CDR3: CASSQVKLNTEAFF
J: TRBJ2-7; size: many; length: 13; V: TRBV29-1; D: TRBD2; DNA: TGCAGCGTTGAAGGGGGGGGTCTCTACGAGCAGTACTTC; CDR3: CSVEGGGLYEQYF
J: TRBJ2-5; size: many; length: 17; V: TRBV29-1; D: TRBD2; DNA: TGCAGCGTTCACCAGGGACTAGCGGGAGGTGGGTGGGAGACCCAGTACTTC; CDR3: CSVHQGLAGGGWETQYF
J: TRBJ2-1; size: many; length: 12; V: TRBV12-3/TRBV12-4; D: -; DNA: TGTGCCAGCAGTTTAGATGAAAGTGAGCAGTTCTTC; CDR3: CASSLDESEQFF
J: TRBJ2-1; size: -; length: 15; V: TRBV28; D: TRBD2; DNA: TGTGCCAGCAGTTCTTTTAGCGGGGGGGCCAATGAGCAGTTCTTC; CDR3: CASSSFSGGANEQFF
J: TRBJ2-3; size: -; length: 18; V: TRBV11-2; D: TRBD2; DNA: TGTGCCAGCAGCTGGCCCCTGACTAGCGGGGGAAACACAGATACGCAGTATTTT; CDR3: CASSWPLTSGGNTDTQYF
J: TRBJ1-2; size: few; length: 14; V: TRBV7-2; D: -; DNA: TGTGCCAGCAGCCCAGAGACGGATTTATATGGCTACACCTTC; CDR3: CASSPETDLYGYTF
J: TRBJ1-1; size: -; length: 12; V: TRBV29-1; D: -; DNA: TGCAGCACAGGGACGTGGAACACTGAAGCTTTCTTT; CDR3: CSTGTWNTEAFF
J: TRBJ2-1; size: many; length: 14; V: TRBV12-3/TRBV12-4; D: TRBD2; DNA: TGTGCCAGCTTACGGGAGGGCCTCGGCTATGAGCAGTTCTTC; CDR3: CASLREGLGYEQFF
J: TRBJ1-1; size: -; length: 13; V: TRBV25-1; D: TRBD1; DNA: TGTGCCAGCAGTGAACACAGGGGAACTGAAGCTTTCTTT; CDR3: CASSEHRGTEAFF
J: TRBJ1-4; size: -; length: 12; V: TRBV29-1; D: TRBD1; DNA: TGCAGCGTTGACACAGGGGGTGAAAAACTGTTTTTT; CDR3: CSVDTGGEKLFF
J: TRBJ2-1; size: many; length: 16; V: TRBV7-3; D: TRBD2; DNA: TGTGCCAGCAGCTTAACGACAGCGGGAGGGCCTTTAGAGCAGTTCTTC; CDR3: CASSLTTAGGPLEQFF
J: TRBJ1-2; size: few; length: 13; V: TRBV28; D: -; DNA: TGTGCCAGCAGTTTATTCCGGTGGGACGGCTACACCTTC; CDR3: CASSLFRWDGYTF
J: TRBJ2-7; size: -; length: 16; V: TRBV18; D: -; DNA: TGTGCCAGCTCACCCCGGGACTCGCGTACAACCTACGAGCAGTACTTC; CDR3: CASSPRDSRTTYEQYF
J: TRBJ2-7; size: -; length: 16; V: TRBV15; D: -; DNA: TGTGCCACCAGCAGGGAGAGCGGAATGGATTCCTACGAGCAGTACTTC; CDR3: CATSRESGMDSYEQYF
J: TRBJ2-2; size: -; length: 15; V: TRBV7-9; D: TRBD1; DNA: TGTGCCAGCAGCCAAGGGACAGACGCCAGGGGGGAGCTGTTTTTT; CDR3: CASSQGTDARGELFF
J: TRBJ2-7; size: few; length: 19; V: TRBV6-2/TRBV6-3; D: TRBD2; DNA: TGTGCCAGCAGTTACTCGATCCCTCAGACTAGCGGGAGGCGCGACGAGCAGTACTTC; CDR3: CASSYSIPQTSGRRDEQYF
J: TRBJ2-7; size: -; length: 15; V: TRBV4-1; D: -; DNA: TGCGCCAGCAGCCAAGGCGGGACGGTATCCTACGAGCAGTACTTC; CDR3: CASSQGGTVSYEQYF
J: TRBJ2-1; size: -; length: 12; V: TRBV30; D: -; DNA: TGTGCCTGGAGTCAAATAGTGGATGAGCAGTTCTTC; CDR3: CAWSQIVDEQFF
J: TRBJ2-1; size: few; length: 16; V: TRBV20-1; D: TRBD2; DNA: TGCAGTGCTAGGTGGGGGCCTAGCGGGGACTACAATGAGCAGTTCTTC; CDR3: CSARWGPSGDYNEQFF
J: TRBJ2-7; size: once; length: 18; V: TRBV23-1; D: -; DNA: TGCGCCAGCAGTCAAGAGGGACGGACTCTTTCAAGTACCTACGAGCAGTACTTC; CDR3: CASSQEGRTLSSTYEQYF
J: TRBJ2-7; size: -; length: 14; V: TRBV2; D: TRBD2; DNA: TGTGCCAGCAGTGAAGTTGGGACTAGGGACGAGCAGTACTTC; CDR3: CASSEVGTRDEQYF
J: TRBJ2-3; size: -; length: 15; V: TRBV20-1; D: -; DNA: TGCAGTGCTAGAGCCGGCCAGTGGGTCACAGATACGCAGTATTTT; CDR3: CSARAGQWVTDTQYF